One and the same sample provided the 32 T cell receptor beta chains below, sequenced in a study of monozygotic twins with inflammatory bowel disease. TCRdb reprocessed the 5' RACE reads and keeps a single row for each CDR3 protein, giving no DNA. The table for this sample gives around 450,000 distinct CDR3 sequences. Sequenced material: blood. These receptors were taken from a human donor with ulcerative colitis or Crohn's disease, or a healthy co-twin of an affected twin (not recorded which).

This chain connects TRBV7-9 to TRBJ2-5. Germline V gene data show CDR1 as SEHNR and CDR2 as FQNEAQ (reference sequence). This CDR3 comprises 12 residues. CDR3 protein: CASSLGSETQYF.

This sequence joins TRBV20-1 and TRBJ1-3. There are 12 residues in the CDR3. Germline CDR1 and CDR2: DFQATT and SNEGSKA (reference sequence). The CDR3 loop is CSASPTGNTIYF.

The rearrangement uses TRBV7-9 and TRBJ2-3; TCRdb picks TRBD1, but there is no DNA to check that call. The germline V gene encodes CDR1 SEHNR and CDR2 FQNEAQ (reference sequence). The CDR3 is made up of 14 amino acids. The CDR3 region is CASSLIQGTDTQYF.

The chain carries TRBV7-8 and TRBJ1-2. The length of the CDR3 is 13 residues. The germline CDR1 and CDR2 sequences are SGHVS and FQNEAQ. The CDR3 spells CASSLDRGSGYTF.

The rearrangement links TRBV29-1 to TRBJ1-1; the TRBD1 assignment by TCRdb is unverifiable without DNA. The CDR3 totals 14 residues. The germline CDR1 and CDR2 sequences are SQVTM and ANQGSEA. The CDR3 spells CSAATLTVNTEAFF.

The V and J genes are TRBV4-1 and TRBJ2-1; TCRdb picks TRBD1, but there is no DNA to check that call. Per germline, CDR1 MGHRA and CDR2 YSYEKL. The CDR3 has 14 residues. CDR3 in amino acids: CASSRGVGGNEQFF.

This chain links TRBV7-2 with TRBJ1-4. Germline assignment: CDR1 SGHTA and CDR2 FQGNSA. This CDR3 is 14 amino acids long. The CDR3 here is CASSLIPTNEKLFF. Variable domain in full (rest from reference TRBV7-2 and TRBJ1-4): GAGVSQSPSNKVTEKGKDVELRCDPISGHTALYWYRQSLGQGLEFLIYFQGNSAPDKSGLPSDRFSAERTGGSVSTLTIQRTQQEDSAVYLCASSLIPTNEKLFFGSGTQLSVL.

This rearrangement joins TRBV7-3 to TRBJ2-3; the TCRdb call, TRBD1, lacks DNA for checking. The CDR3 is 14 amino acids. Germline CDR1 and CDR2: SGHTA and FQGTGA. CDR3 loop: CASSPLAGGDTQYF.

This rearrangement joins TRBV7-2 to TRBJ2-7; TCRdb indicates TRBD2, and absent DNA this call remains unverified. Germline V gives CDR1 SGHTA, CDR2 FQGNSA. The CDR3 has 15 amino acids. The CDR3 spells CASSHTSGRAYEQYF.

V gene TRBV12-3 or TRBV12-4 combines with J gene TRBJ1-2; TCRdb names TRBD1, which stays unverified in the absence of DNA. The CDR3 has 14 residues. Here the CDR3 reads CASSPRAGAHGYTF.

V is TRBV7-2 and J is TRBJ1-1. CDR1 and CDR2 from the germline V gene are SGHTA and FQGNSA. The CDR3 is 12 residues long. The CDR3 loop is CASSFEGSRAFF.

The chain employs TRBV12-3 or TRBV12-4 and TRBJ2-2; TCRdb designates TRBD1, a call that cannot be tested without DNA. This CDR3 comprises 17 residues. CDR3 amino acids: CASSLLVRGQNTGELFF.

The CDR3 loop reads CASSQDLAGGTDTQYF. The V call is TRBV4-2, the J call TRBJ2-3. The CDR3 runs to 16 residues. Germline CDR1 and CDR2: LGHNA and YNFKEQ.

J is TRBJ2-1 and V is TRBV7-2. CDR1 is SGHTA, CDR2 FQGNSA, per germline. CDR3 length: 15 amino acids. The CDR3 loop reads CASSFLGPSYNEQFF. The full variable domain, completed using reference TRBV7-2 and TRBJ2-1, is GAGVSQSPSNKVTEKGKDVELRCDPISGHTALYWYRQSLGQGLEFLIYFQGNSAPDKSGLPSDRFSAERTGGSVSTLTIQRTQQEDSAVYLCASSFLGPSYNEQFFGPGTRLTVL.

This chain links TRBV5-1 with TRBJ1-1; TCRdb's D call of TRBD1 is untestable without DNA. Per germline, CDR1 SGHRS and CDR2 YFSETQ. The CDR3 totals 15 residues. CDR3 sequence reads: CASSLDGQGHTEAFF.

The V call is TRBV29-1, the J call TRBJ1-2. In germline, CDR1 is SQVTM, CDR2 ANQGSEA. This CDR3 is built from 12 residues. CDR3 protein: CSVEDWEGGYTF.

The V and J genes are TRBV7-2 and TRBJ2-1; TCRdb outputs TRBD2, but without DNA this stays unchecked. Germline assignment: CDR1 SGHTA and CDR2 FQGNSA. The CDR3 is 17 residues long. The CDR3 loop reads CASSRGGSGGPNNEQFF.

The chain has TRBV20-1 and TRBJ2-3; no DNA is available, so the TRBD1 call from TCRdb remains unchecked. The CDR3 is made up of 15 amino acids. Germline CDR1 reads DFQATT; CDR2 reads SNEGSKA (reference sequence). The CDR3 region is CSASTPGRRGNTQYF.

This chain joins TRBV5-4 and TRBJ2-3; TCRdb calls TRBD1, which cannot be checked without DNA. This CDR3 spans 17 amino acids. CDR1 and CDR2 (germline): SGHNT, YYREEE (reference sequence). The CDR3 loop reads CASSLGLRTGMTDTQYF.

V usage is TRBV12-3 or TRBV12-4 and J usage is TRBJ1-1; the TRBD1 assignment by TCRdb is unverifiable without DNA. The CDR3 runs to 16 residues. CDR3 in amino acids: CASSFAGRSGRTEAFF.

The genes are TRBV11-2 and TRBJ1-4; there is no DNA to check the TCRdb D call of TRBD1. Germline-derived CDR1 and CDR2 are SGHAT and FQNNGV. The CDR3 has 15 residues. The CDR3 protein is CASSLRGTAVEKLFF.

V usage is TRBV7-8 and J usage is TRBJ1-4; with no DNA, the TCRdb D assignment of TRBD1 cannot be verified. CDR1 and CDR2 (germline): SGHVS, FQNEAQ. CDR3 size: 15 residues. Here the CDR3 reads CASSARQVLNEKLFF.

V is TRBV6-5 and J is TRBJ1-2; TCRdb's D call, TRBD1, is unchecked because there is no DNA. Germline assignment: CDR1 MNHEY and CDR2 SVGAGI. The CDR3 contains 14 residues. This CDR3 reads CASSLSGGIYGYTF.

The chain uses TRBV11-2 and TRBJ2-2; TCRdb's D call of TRBD1 is untestable without DNA. The CDR3 totals 15 residues. Germline assignment: CDR1 SGHAT and CDR2 FQNNGV. This CDR3 is CASSWDRSNTGELFF.

This chain links TRBV18 with TRBJ2-7; TCRdb proposes TRBD1, but this gene call is untestable without DNA. The V gene's germline CDR1 is KGHSH and CDR2 LQKENI. This CDR3 region has 15 residues. The CDR3 reads CASSPGAGQTYEQYF.

The V call is TRBV12-3 or TRBV12-4, the J call TRBJ2-1; TCRdb's D gene call, TRBD1, goes unchecked for lack of DNA. The CDR3 is 14 residues long. The CDR3 sequence is CASTLTGSYNEQFF.

This chain links TRBV29-1 with TRBJ2-2. The CDR3 has 14 amino acids. Germline values: CDR1 SQVTM, CDR2 ANQGSEA. CDR3 sequence: CSVRTVTFTGELFF.

This chain connects TRBV7-9 to TRBJ1-2; TCRdb lists TRBD1, though no DNA is available to test this call. The CDR3 extends over 12 amino acids. CDR1 is SEHNR, CDR2 FQNEAQ, per germline (reference sequence). The CDR3 loop is CASSLQGQGYTF.

V usage is TRBV4-3 and J usage is TRBJ1-5. This CDR3 is built from 15 residues. In germline, CDR1 is LGHNA, CDR2 YSLEER. CDR3 region: CASSQDFGGNQPQHF.

This chain's CDR3 is CASSPTLAGGRDTQYF. The J gene is TRBJ2-3, the V gene TRBV4-2; TCRdb gives TRBD2 as the D gene, but with no DNA this cannot be confirmed. Looked up from germline, CDR1 is LGHNA and CDR2 is YNFKEQ. This CDR3 has 16 residues.

V gene TRBV7-2 combines with J gene TRBJ2-7. The V gene's germline CDR1 is SGHTA and CDR2 FQGNSA. This CDR3 spans 14 amino acids. The CDR3 spells CASSSSGPPYEQYF.

V and J are TRBV13 and TRBJ1-2. The CDR3 sequence is 12 residues long. Germline values: CDR1 PRHDT, CDR2 FYEKMQ (reference sequence). CDR3 in amino acids: CASSAYNYGYTF.